This TCR beta chain was recovered during a study of blood T cell repertoires in COVID-19. On the study more broadly: PBMCs, B-cell-depleted T cells, or T cells were the source of the cDNA or gDNA that made up the material.

This table comes from immunoSEQ multiplex PCR, and its TCRdb copy is limited to in-frame clones, with some not included. The data contain just over 300,000 clones, approximately 86% of them seen just once; the ten biggest clones take up about 9.8%. The origin of this receptor is a woman aged 18 to 35 who had recovered from COVID-19. The sample taken for sequencing was PBMCs or T cells enriched from blood (not recorded which).

The CDR3 DNA is TGTGCCAGCAGCCCCGGTGGGGGAGGATACGAGCAGTACTTC. This encodes CASSPGGGGYEQYF. The genes are TRBV3-1 (or the pseudogene TRBV3-2) and TRBJ2-7, with D maybe TRBD2 (6 bases). V was clipped by 4 bases and J by 4 bases, with 14 bases between them. CDR1 and CDR2 (germline): LGHDT, YNNKEL (reference sequence). The CDR3 has 14 residues.